What follows are 10 T cell receptor beta chains derived from one specimen sequenced in a study of vaccination effects on CD4 cells after COVID-19. Antigen-specific CD4+ T cells were first expanded with viral peptide pools by the ViraFEST assay and only then sequenced. Researchers isolated CD4+ T cells once about eleven days of culture had elapsed. The person had a PCR-confirmed SARS-CoV-2 infection during March to December 2020. Which antigens these TCRs recognize remains unknown. Produced via immunoSEQ multiplex PCR; TCRdb's table is partial and in-frame only. The repertoire consists of 35,000 to 55,000 clones, with around 72% occurring once and the leading ten covering 25% to 30%. The sequences come from CD4+ T cells from PBMCs cultured with a peptide pool, collected before COVID-19 vaccination. The receptors come from a human donor who had a prior SARS-CoV-2 infection.

The V call is TRBV9, the J call TRBJ1-3, with D unclear. Germline lookup yields CDR1 SGDLS and CDR2 YYNGEE. The CDR3 is 15 amino acids. The germline V and J ends were trimmed by 0 bases and 2 bases, with 9 bases remaining between them. CDR3 protein: CASSVAATAGNTIYF. The CDR3 DNA is TGTGCCAGCAGCGTAGCCGCCACTGCTGGAAACACCATATATTTT.

The chain couples TRBV3-1 (or the pseudogene TRBV3-2) to TRBJ2-1; D might be TRBD1 (6 bases). V lost 4 bases and J 6 bases, leaving 10 bases between the germline ends. From germline, CDR1 is LGHDT and CDR2 YNNKEL (reference sequence). The CDR3 runs to 13 residues. CDR3 DNA sequence: TGTGCCAGCAGCCTGGGGGCGGTCAATGAGCAGTTCTTC. Its translation: CASSLGAVNEQFF.

The chain recombines TRBV6-5 with TRBJ1-1; D gene uncertain. Germline assignment: CDR1 MNHEY and CDR2 SVGAGI. V dropped 2 bases and J dropped 10 bases, with 11 bases sitting between them. This CDR3 contains 12 residues. The CDR3 is CASSYGSGRAFF. The CDR3 nucleotides are TGTGCCAGCAGTTACGGTTCCGGGAGAGCTTTCTTT.

This chain connects TRBV30 to TRBJ1-6; unclear D gene. V was pared by 0 bases and J by 6 bases, with 12 bases between. The germline CDR1 and CDR2 sequences are GTSNPN and SVGIG (reference sequence). This CDR3 contains 15 residues. DNA of the CDR3: TGTGCCTGGAGTGTTTTCGAGGGAGGTAATTCACCCCTCCACTTT. Its protein is CAWSVFEGGNSPLHF.

The V gene is TRBV24-1, the J gene TRBJ2-7; TRBD1 aligns across 8 bases. Trimming at V came to 3 bases and at J to 5 bases, leaving 11 bases not matched to a gene. CDR3 length: 16 amino acids. Germline-derived CDR1 and CDR2 are KGHDR and SFDVKD. For the CDR3, the DNA is TGTGCCACCAGTGATCGATTTAGGACAGGGACACACGAGCAGTACTTC. Translating it yields CATSDRFRTGTHEQYF.

The chain links TRBV7-9 to TRBJ1-3; D perhaps matches TRBD1 (6 bases). With 5 bases removed from V and 2 bases from J, the gap between germline ends came to 16 bases. The CDR3 runs to 16 residues. Germline loops: CDR1 SEHNR, CDR2 FQNEAQ (reference sequence). The CDR3 region has the DNA TGTGCCAGCAGCCTCAGGGGCAGGGATGCTGGAAACACCATATATTTT. Its translation is CASSLRGRDAGNTIYF.

The sample holds a few counts of this clone. The chain is built from TRBV2 and TRBJ1-1, with D hard to call. The V gene's germline CDR1 is SNHLY and CDR2 FYNNEI. Between the trimmed V and J ends, which lost 6 bases and 4 bases, there was a span of 15 bases. The CDR3 spans 14 residues. CDR3 bases: TGTGCCAGCAGGGAACATGGGGAGAGCACTGAAGCTTTCTTT. Its protein is CASREHGESTEAFF.

This clone has more than one count but fewer than ten. J is TRBJ2-1 and V is TRBV12-3 or TRBV12-4; the match to TRBD2 covers 11 bases. The CDR3 length is 13 residues. After removal of 5 bases from V and 8 bases from J, the junction contained 2 bases not matched to a gene. This chain's CDR3 is CASSRTSGHEQFF. CDR3 DNA: TGTGCCAGCAGTCGGACTAGCGGGCATGAGCAGTTCTTC.

The CDR3 DNA sequence: TGTGCCAGCAGCTTAGTATGGAGGGGGGGCAGGAATGAGCAGTTCTTC. Its protein is CASSLVWRGGRNEQFF. The chain combines TRBV13 with TRBJ2-1; D perhaps matches TRBD2 (7 bases). V gave up 1 base and J gave up 7 bases, with 17 bases separating them. In germline, CDR1 is PRHDT, CDR2 FYEKMQ (reference sequence). The CDR3 runs 16 residues.

The chain has TRBV11-3 and TRBJ1-2, with D possibly matching TRBD1 (6 bases). V lost 4 bases and J lost 3, with 15 bases in between. The germline gives CDR1 SGHNT, CDR2 YENEEA. This CDR3 is built from 15 residues. CDR3 region: CASSSRRGGDYGYTF. In nucleotides, the CDR3 is TGTGCCAGCAGCTCCCGTCGGGGGGGCGACTATGGCTACACCTTC.